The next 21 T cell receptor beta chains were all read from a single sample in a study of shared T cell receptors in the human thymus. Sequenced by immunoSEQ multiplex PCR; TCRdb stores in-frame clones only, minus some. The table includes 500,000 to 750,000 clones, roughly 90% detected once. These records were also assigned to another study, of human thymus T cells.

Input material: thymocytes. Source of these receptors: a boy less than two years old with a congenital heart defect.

DNA of the CDR3: TGCGCCAGCAGCGCGCGTATCAACACTGAAGCTTTCTTT. Translation gives CASSARINTEAFF. The chain joins TRBV4-1 to TRBJ1-1; D not certain. The CDR3 has 13 residues. The germline gives CDR1 MGHRA, CDR2 YSYEKL. V was clipped by 5 bases and J by 2 bases, with 9 bases between them.

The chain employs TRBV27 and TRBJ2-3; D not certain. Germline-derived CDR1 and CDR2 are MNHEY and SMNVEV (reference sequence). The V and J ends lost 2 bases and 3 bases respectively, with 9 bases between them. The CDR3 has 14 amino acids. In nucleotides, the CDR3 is TGTGCCAGCAGTTTAAGCGCATGGACAGATACGCAGTATTTT. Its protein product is CASSLSAWTDTQYF.

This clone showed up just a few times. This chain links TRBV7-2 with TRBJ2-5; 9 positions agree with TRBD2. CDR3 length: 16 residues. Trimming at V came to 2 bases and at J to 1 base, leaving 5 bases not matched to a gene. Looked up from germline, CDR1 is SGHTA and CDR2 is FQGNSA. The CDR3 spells CASSLLTSGIQETQYF. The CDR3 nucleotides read TGTGCCAGCAGCTTATTGACTAGCGGTATCCAAGAGACCCAGTACTTC.

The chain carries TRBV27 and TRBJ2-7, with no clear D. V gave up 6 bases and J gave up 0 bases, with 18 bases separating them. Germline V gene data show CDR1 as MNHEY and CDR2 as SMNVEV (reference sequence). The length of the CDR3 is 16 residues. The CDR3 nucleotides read TGTGCCAGCAGCCTAGGTGCGCCTATGGGCTCCTACGAGCAGTACTTC. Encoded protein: CASSLGAPMGSYEQYF.

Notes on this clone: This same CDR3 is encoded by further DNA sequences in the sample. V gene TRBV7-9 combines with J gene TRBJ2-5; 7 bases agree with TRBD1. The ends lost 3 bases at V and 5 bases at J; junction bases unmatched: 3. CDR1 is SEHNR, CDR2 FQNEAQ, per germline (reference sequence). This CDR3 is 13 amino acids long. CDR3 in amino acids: CASSLGRGETQYF. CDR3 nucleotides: TGTGCCAGCAGCTTGGGCAGGGGGGAGACCCAGTACTTC. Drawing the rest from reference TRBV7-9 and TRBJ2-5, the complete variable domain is DTGVSQNPRHKITKRGQNVTFRCDPISEHNRLYWYRQTLGQGPEFLTYFQNEAQLEKSRLLSDRFSAERPKGSFSTLEIQRTEQGDSAMYLCASSLGRGETQYFGPGTRLLVL.

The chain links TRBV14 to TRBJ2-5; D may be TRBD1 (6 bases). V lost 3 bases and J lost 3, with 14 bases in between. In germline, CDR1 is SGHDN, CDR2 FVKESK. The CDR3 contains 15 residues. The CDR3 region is CASSQYREPKETQYF. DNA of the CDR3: TGTGCCAGCAGCCAGTACAGGGAACCCAAAGAGACCCAGTACTTC.

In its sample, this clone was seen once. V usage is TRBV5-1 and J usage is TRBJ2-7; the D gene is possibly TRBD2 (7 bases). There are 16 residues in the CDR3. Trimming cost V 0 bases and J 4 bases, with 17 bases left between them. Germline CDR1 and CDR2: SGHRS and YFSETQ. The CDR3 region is CASSLEPRGRGYEQYF. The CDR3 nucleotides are TGCGCCAGCAGCTTGGAACCGAGGGGGAGGGGGTACGAGCAGTACTTC.

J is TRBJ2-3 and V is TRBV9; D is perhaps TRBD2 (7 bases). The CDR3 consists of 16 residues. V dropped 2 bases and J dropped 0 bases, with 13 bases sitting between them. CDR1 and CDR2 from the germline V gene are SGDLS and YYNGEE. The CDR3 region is CASSVRGRESTDTQYF. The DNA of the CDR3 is TGTGCCAGCAGCGTTCGGGGGCGGGAGAGCACAGATACGCAGTATTTT.

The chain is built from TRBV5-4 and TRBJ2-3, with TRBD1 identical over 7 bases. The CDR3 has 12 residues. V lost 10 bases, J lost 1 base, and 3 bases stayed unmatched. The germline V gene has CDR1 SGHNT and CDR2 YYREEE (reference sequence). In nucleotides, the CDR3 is TGTGCCGGCGGACAGGGCACAGATACGCAGTATTTT. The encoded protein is CAGGQGTDTQYF. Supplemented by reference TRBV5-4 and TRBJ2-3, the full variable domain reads ETGVTQSPTHLIKTRGQQVTLRCSSQSGHNTVSWYQQALGQGPQFIFQYYREEENGRGNFPPRFSGLQFPNYSSELNVNALELDDSALYLCAGGQGTDTQYFGPGTRLTVL.

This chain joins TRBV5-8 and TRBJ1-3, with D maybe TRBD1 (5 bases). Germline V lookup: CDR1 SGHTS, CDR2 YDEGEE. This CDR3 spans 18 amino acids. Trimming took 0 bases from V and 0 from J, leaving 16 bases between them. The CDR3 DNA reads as TGTGCCAGCAGCTTGGACAACAGACAGCGTCGCTCTGGAAACACCATATATTTT. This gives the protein CASSLDNRQRRSGNTIYF. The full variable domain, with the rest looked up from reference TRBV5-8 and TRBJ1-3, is EAGVTQSPTHLIKTRGQQATLRCSPISGHTSVYWYQQALGLGLQFLLWYDEGEERNRGNFPPRFSGRQFPNYSSELNVNALELEDSALYLCASSLDNRQRRSGNTIYFGEGSWLTVV.

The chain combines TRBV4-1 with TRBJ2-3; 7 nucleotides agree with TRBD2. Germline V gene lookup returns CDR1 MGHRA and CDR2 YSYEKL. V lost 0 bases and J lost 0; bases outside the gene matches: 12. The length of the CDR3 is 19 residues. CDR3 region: CASSQELSASGASTDTQYF. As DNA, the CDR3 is TGCGCCAGCAGCCAAGAACTCTCTGCCAGCGGGGCTAGCACAGATACGCAGTATTTT.

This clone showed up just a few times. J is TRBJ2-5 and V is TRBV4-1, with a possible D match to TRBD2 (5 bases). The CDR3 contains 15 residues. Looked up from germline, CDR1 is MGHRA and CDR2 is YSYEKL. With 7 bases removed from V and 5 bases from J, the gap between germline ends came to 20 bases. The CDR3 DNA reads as TGCGCCAGCACCCTTACTCCTCGTCGAGGGGAGACCCAGTACTTC. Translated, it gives CASTLTPRRGETQYF.

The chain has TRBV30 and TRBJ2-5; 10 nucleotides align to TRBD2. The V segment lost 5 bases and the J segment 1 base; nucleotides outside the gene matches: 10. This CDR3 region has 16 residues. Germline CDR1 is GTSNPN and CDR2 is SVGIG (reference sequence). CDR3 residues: CAWAGLARRPQETQYF. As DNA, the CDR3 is TGTGCCTGGGCGGGACTAGCGAGACGCCCCCAAGAGACCCAGTACTTC.

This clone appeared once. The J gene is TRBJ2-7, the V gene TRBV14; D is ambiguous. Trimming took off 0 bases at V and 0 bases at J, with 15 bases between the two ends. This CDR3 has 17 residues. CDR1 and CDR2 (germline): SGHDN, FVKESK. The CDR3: CASSQDWAGSSSYEQYF. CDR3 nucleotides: TGTGCCAGCAGCCAAGACTGGGCCGGATCGAGCTCCTACGAGCAGTACTTC.

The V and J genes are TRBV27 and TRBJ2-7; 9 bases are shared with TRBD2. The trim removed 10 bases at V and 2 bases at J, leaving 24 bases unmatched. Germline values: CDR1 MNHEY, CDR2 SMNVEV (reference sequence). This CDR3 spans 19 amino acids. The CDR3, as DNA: TGTGCCACCCACGGTAGCGGGAGTCCAGGCAATGGACCCCCCTACGAGCAGTACTTC. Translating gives CATHGSGSPGNGPPYEQYF.

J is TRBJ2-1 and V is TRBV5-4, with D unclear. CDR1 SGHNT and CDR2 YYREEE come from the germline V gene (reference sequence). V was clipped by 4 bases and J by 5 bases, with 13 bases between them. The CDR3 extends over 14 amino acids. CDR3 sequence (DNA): TGTGCCAGCAGCCCAAACTTCTTCAACAATGAGCAGTTCTTC. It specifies CASSPNFFNNEQFF.

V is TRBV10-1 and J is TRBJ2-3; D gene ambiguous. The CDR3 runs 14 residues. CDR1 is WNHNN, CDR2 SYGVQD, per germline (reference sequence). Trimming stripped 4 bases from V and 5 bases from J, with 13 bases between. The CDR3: CASSGRLLEDTQYF. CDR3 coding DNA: TGCGCCAGCAGTGGTCGACTCCTCGAAGATACGCAGTATTTT.

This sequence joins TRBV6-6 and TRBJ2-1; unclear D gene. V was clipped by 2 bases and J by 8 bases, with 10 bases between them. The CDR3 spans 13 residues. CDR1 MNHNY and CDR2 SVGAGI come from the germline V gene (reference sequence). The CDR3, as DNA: TGTGCCAGCAGTTACGGCAGGTTCGATGAGCAGTTCTTC. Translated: CASSYGRFDEQFF.

DNA of the CDR3: TGTGCCAGCAGCTCAGGGGAACTAGGGAATGAGCAGTTCTTC. This codes for CASSSGELGNEQFF. The chain couples TRBV11-2 to TRBJ2-1; a weak D match, TRBD1 (6 bases). The CDR3 is 14 amino acids. Trimming stripped 4 bases from V and 7 bases from J, with 14 bases between. CDR1 and CDR2 (germline): SGHAT, FQNNGV.

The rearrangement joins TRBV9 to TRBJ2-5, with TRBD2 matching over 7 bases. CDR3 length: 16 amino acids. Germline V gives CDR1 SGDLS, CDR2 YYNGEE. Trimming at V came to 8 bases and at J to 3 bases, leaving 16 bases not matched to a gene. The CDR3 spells CASTEGSGLSKETQYF. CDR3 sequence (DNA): TGTGCCAGTACCGAGGGTAGCGGGTTATCTAAAGAGACCCAGTACTTC.

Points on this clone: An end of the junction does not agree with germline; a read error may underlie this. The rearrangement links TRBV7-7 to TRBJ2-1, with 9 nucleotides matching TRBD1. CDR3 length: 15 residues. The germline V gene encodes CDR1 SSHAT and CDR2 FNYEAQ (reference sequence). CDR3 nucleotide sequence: TGTGCTAGCAGCCACGGACAGGGGATGAACAATGAGCAGTTCTTC. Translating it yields CASSHGQGMNNEQFF.